This record covers a single T cell receptor (beta chain). This record comes from a study of blood T cell repertoires in COVID-19. Overall study: From T cells, B-cell-depleted T cells, or PBMCs came the material, which was cDNA or gDNA.

Cohorts were assigned according to the clinical history that participants reported. Method: immunoSEQ multiplex PCR; TCRdb's copy keeps in-frame clones and lacks some. The data show about 470,000 clones, about 90% seen once. The CDR3 sequence is 15 residues long. Unmatched junction bases numbered 8, after V lost 1 base and J lost 6 bases. Germline CDR1 SGHRS, CDR2 YFSETQ. The sequenced material came from PBMCs or T cells enriched from blood (not recorded which). The TCR was taken from a woman aged 18 to 35 who had recovered from COVID-19. V and J are TRBV5-1 and TRBJ2-7, with 9 bases lining up with TRBD1. CDR3 sequence reads: CASSLLEDRGSEQYF. The DNA of the CDR3 is TGCGCCAGCAGCTTGTTGGAGGACAGGGGTAGCGAGCAGTACTTC.